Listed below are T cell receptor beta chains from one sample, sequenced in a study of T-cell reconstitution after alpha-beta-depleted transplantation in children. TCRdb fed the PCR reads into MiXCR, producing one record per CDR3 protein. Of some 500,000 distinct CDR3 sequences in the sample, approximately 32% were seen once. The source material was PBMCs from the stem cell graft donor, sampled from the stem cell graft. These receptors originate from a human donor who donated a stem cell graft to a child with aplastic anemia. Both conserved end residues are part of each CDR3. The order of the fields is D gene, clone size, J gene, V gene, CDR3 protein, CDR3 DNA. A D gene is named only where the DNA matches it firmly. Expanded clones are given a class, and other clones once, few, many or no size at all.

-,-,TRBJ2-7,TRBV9,CASSPSRESEQYF,TGTGCCAGCAGCCCATCCCGTGAAAGCGAGCAGTACTTC
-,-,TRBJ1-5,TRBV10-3,CAISEGSNQPQHF,TGTGCCATCAGTGAAGGGTCCAATCAGCCCCAGCATTTT
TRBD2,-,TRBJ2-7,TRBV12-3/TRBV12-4,CASSFEGLAGSSYEQYF,TGTGCCAGCAGTTTTGAGGGACTAGCGGGTAGCTCCTACGAGCAGTACTTC
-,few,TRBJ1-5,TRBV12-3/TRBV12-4,CASSSSTVLQPQHF,TGTGCCAGCAGTTCCTCGACAGTACTCCAGCCCCAGCATTTT
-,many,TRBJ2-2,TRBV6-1,CASSGDTGELFF,TGTGCCAGCAGTGGGGACACCGGGGAGCTGTTTTTT
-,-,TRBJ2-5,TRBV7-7,CASSPGRTVGGETQYF,TGTGCCAGCAGCCCCGGCCGGACCGTTGGGGGGGAGACCCAGTACTTC
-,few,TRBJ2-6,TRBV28,CASSPRPNVLTF,TGTGCCAGCAGTCCACGACCCAACGTCCTGACTTTC
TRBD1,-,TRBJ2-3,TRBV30,CAWQKQGAGGDTQYF,TGTGCCTGGCAGAAACAGGGGGCCGGAGGAGATACGCAGTATTTT
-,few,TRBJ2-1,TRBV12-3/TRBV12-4,CASSFPYGAGSFDNEQFF,TGTGCCAGCAGTTTCCCCTATGGGGCGGGATCCTTCGACAATGAGCAGTTCTTC
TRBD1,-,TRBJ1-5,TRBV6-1,CASKRTGTDNQPQHF,TGTGCCAGCAAAAGAACCGGGACAGACAATCAGCCCCAGCATTTT
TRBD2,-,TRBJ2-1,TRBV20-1,CSAWTSGRGDEQFF,TGCAGTGCTTGGACTAGCGGGAGGGGGGATGAGCAGTTCTTC
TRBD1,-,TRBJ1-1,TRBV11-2,CASSPQNPGGIRNTEAFF,TGTGCCAGCAGCCCACAGAACCCAGGGGGAATAAGGAACACTGAAGCTTTCTTT
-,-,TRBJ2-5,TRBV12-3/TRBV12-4,CASSLIGKETQYF,TGTGCCAGCAGTTTAATCGGTAAAGAGACCCAGTACTTC
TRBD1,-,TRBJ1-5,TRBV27,CASRLGTGGTQPQHF,TGTGCCAGCAGGTTAGGGACAGGGGGCACCCAGCCCCAGCATTTT
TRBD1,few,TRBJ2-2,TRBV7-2,CASNRGRTGELFF,TGTGCCAGCAACAGGGGGCGAACCGGGGAGCTGTTTTTT
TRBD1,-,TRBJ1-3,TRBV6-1,CASSPGQGFSGNTIYF,TGTGCCAGCAGTCCGGGACAGGGTTTCTCTGGAAACACCATATATTTT
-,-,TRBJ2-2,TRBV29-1,CSVVWKGRGPGELFF,TGCAGCGTCGTTTGGAAGGGTCGGGGCCCCGGGGAGCTGTTTTTT
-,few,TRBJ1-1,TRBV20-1,CSARPGWGNTEAFF,TGCAGTGCTAGACCCGGTTGGGGGAACACTGAAGCTTTCTTT
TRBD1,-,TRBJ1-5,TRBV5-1,CASSYGTGNQPQHF,TGCGCCAGCAGCTATGGGACAGGGAATCAGCCCCAGCATTTT
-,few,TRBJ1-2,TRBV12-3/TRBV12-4,CASSYDLGGYTF,TGTGCCAGCAGTTATGATCTGGGTGGCTACACCTTC
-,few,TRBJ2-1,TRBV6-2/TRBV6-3,CASRGRRIRDEQFF,TGTGCCAGCCGCGGACGCCGGATTAGGGATGAGCAGTTCTTC
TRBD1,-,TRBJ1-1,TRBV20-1,CSARYEGATAFF,TGCAGTGCTAGATACGAGGGGGCAACAGCTTTCTTT
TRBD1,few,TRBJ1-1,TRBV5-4,CASSLEAGRGLTEAFF,TGTGCCAGCAGCTTGGAGGCAGGCAGGGGGCTCACTGAAGCTTTCTTT
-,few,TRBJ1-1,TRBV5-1,CASNKGLNTEAFF,TGCGCCAGCAATAAGGGGCTGAACACTGAAGCTTTCTTT